The clone carrying this T cell receptor (beta chain) showed up many times. Its antigen is unidentified. TCRbeta library construction was performed incorporating unique molecular identifiers. Using its own MiXCR run on the PCR reads, TCRdb lists one record per CDR3 protein. The sample has some 120,000 distinct CDR3 sequences; approximately 8.7% are singletons. V lost 3 bases and J lost 5, with 10 bases in between. The germline V gene has CDR1 SQVTM and CDR2 ANQGSEA. CDR3 length: 12 residues. The data were obtained in a study of T-cell reconstitution after alpha-beta-depleted transplantation in children. Study conclusions and caveats: At the one-year point after transplant, T-cell counts and TCRbeta diversity were found to come mostly from T cells that had been newly produced. Some patients owed their high day-60 TCRbeta diversity to surviving recipient T cells and thymic progenitors. Approximately two months post-transplant, alpha-beta T cells reportedly originated from several hundred expanded graft clones.

This chain connects TRBV29-1 to TRBJ2-5; a weak D match, TRBD1 (5 bases). Sequenced material: PBMCs, mostly from graft donor cells, taken 180 days after TCRalphabeta/CD19-depleted stem cell transplant. The sequence was collected from a girl less than two years old who had a stem cell transplant for combined immunodeficiency, so the T cells may come from the graft donor. The CDR3 is CSVEQGRETQYF. The CDR3 nucleotides read TGCAGCGTTGAGCAGGGCCGGGAGACCCAGTACTTC.